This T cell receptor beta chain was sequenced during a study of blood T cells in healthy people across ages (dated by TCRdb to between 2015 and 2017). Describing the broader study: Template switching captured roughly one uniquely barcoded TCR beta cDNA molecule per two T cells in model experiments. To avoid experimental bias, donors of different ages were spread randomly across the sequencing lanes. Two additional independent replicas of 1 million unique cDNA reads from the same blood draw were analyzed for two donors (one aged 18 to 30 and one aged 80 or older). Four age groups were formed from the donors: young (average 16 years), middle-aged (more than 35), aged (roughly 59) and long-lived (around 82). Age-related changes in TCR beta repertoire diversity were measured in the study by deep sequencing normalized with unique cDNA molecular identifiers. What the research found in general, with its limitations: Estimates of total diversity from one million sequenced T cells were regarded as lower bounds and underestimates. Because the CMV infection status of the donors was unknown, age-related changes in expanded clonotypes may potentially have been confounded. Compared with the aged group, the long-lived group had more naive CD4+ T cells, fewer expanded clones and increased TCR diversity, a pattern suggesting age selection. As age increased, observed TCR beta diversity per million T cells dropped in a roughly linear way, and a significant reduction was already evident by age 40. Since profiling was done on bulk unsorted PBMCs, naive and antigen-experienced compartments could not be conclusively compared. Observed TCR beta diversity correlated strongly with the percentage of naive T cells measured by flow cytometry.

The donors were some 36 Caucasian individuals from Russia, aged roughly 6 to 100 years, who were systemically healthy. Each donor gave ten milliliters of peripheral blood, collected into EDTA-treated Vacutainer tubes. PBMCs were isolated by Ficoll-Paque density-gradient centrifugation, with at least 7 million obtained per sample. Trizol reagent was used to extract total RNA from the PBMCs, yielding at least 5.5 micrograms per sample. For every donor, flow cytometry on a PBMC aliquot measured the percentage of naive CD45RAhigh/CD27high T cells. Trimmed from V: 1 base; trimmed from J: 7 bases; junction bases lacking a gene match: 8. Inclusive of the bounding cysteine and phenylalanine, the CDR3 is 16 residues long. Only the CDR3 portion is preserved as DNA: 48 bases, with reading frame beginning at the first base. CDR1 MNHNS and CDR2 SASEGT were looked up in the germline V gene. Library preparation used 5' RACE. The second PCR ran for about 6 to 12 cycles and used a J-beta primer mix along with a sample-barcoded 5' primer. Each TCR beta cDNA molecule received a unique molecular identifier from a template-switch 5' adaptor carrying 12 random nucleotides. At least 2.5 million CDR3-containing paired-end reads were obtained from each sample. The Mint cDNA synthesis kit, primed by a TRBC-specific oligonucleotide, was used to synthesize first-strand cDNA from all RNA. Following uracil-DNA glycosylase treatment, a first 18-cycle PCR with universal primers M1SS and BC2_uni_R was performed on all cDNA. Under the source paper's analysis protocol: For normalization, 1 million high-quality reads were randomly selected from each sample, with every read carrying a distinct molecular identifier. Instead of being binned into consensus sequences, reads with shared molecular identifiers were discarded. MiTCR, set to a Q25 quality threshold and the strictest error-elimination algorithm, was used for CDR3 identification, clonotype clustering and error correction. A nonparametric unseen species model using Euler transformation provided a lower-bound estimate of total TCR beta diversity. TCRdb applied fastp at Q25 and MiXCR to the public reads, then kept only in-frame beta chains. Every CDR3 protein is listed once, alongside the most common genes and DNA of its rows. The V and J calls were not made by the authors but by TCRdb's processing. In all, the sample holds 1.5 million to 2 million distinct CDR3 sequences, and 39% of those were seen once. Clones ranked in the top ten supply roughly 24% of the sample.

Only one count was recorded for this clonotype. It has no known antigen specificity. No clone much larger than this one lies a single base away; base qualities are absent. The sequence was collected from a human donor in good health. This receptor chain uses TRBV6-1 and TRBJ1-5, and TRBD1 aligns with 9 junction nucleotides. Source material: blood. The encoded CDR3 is CASSEVRTGVEQPQHF. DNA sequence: TGTGCCAGCAGTGAAGTAAGGACAGGGGTAGAGCAGCCCCAGCATTTT.